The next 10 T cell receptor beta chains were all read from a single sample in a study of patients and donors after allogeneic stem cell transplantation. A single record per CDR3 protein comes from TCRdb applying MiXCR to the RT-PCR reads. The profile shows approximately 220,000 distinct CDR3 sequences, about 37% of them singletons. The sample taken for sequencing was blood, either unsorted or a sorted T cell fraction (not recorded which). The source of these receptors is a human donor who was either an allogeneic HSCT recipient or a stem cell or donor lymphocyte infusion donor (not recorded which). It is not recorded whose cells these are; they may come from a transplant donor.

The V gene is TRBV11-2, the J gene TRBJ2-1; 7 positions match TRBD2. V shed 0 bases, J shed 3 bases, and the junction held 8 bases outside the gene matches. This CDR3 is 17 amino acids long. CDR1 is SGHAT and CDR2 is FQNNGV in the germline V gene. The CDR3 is CASSLEVAGDRYNEQFF. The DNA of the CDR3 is TGTGCCAGCAGCTTAGAGGTGGCGGGGGACCGCTACAATGAGCAGTTCTTC.

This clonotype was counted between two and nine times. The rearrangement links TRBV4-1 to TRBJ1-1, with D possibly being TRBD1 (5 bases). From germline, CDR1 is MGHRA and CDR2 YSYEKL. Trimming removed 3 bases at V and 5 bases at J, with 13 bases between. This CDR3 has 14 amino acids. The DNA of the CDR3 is TGCGCCAGCAGCCAGACAGCTCCTAGGACTGAAGCTTTCTTT. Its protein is CASSQTAPRTEAFF.

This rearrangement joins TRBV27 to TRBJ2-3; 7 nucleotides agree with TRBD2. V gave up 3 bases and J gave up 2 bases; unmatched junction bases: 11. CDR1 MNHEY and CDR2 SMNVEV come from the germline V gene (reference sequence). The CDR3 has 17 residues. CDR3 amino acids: CASSFLASGVTTDTQYF. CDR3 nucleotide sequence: TGTGCCAGCAGTTTCCTGGCTAGCGGAGTTACCACAGATACGCAGTATTTT.

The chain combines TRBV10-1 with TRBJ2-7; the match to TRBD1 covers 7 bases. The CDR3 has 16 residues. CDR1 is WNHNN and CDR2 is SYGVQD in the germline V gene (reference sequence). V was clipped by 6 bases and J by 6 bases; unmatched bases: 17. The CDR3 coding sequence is TGCGCCAGCAGAACCGACAGGGCTCCATGGGTCCGCGAGCAGTACTTC. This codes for CASRTDRAPWVREQYF.

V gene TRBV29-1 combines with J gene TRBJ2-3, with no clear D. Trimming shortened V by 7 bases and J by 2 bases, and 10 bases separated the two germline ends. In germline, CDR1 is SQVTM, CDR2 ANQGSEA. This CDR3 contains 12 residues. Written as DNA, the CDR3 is TGCAGCGCTGACGTCCTCACAGATACGCAGTATTTT. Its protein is CSADVLTDTQYF.

The CDR3 DNA sequence: TGTGCCAGCAGTCCACATTCGGTGGGGGCTGGAGCCAAAAACATTCAGTACTTC. Protein sequence: CASSPHSVGAGAKNIQYF. The chain employs TRBV11-2 and TRBJ2-4, with D perhaps matching TRBD1 (6 bases). The CDR3 covers 18 residues. Between the trimmed V and J ends, which lost 6 bases and 0 bases, there was a span of 21 bases. The germline V gene encodes CDR1 SGHAT and CDR2 FQNNGV.

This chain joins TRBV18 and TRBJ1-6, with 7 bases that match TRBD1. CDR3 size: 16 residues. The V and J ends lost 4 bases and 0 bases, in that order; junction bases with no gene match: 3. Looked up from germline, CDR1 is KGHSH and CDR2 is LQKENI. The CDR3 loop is CASSLQGGSYNSPLHF. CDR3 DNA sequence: TGTGCCAGCTCACTCCAGGGGGGCTCCTATAATTCACCCCTCCACTTT. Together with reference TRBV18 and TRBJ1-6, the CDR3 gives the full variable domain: NAGVMQNPRHLVRRRGQEARLRCSPMKGHSHVYWYRQLPEEGLKFMVYLQKENIIDESGMPKERFSAEFPKEGPSILRIQQVVRGDSAAYFCASSLQGGSYNSPLHFGNGTRLTVT.

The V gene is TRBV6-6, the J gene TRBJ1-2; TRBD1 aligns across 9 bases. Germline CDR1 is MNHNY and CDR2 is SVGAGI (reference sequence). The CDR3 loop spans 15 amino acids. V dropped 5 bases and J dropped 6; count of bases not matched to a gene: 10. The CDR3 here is CASSPSARDRDGYTF. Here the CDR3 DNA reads TGTGCCAGCAGTCCATCCGCCCGGGACAGGGATGGCTACACCTTC.

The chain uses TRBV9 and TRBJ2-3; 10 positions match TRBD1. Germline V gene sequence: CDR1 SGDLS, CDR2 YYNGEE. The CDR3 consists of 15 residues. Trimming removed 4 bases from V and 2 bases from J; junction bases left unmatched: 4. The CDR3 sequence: CASSPGQGITDTQYF. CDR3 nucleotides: TGTGCCAGCAGCCCGGGACAGGGGATCACAGATACGCAGTATTTT.

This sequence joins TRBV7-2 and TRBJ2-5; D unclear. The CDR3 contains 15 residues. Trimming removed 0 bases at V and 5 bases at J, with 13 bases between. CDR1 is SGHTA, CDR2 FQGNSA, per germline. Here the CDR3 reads CASSLANLRVETQYF. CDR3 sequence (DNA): TGTGCCAGCAGCTTAGCGAACTTAAGGGTGGAGACCCAGTACTTC.